The sequence of this TCR beta chain was determined in a study of blood T cell repertoires in COVID-19. As for the study in general: In each case, the material was cDNA or gDNA derived from T cells, B-cell-depleted T cells, or PBMCs.

It was during active infection that Seattle patients were enrolled and then longitudinally followed. As processed by the authors: Estimated nucleated cell counts came from reference gene primer amplification. Repertoires were generated with immunoSEQ multiplex PCR, while TCRdb's copy carries only in-frame clones and drops some. The V and J calls and clone size are taken from that table; D and trimming were inferred from the DNA. The sample yields a few hundred thousand clones, less than 90% seen once. This clonotype was sampled from a woman aged 55-69 years with COVID-19, enrolled during active disease. Input material: peripheral blood.

The CDR3, as DNA: TGTGCCAGCAGCCCAGACATTTCCAAGTCCTATAATTCACCCCTCCACTTT. It is translated as CASSPDISKSYNSPLHF. The V gene is TRBV16, the J gene TRBJ1-6, with no clear D. Germline V gives CDR1 KGHSY, CDR2 FQNENV. The CDR3 contains 17 residues. V was pared by 4 bases and J by 1 base, with 14 bases between.